This T cell receptor beta chain was captured in a study of blood T cells in healthy people across ages. V lost 3 bases to trimming and J lost 0 bases, with 9 bases between them. Germline lookup yields CDR1 SNHLY and CDR2 FYNNEI. This CDR3 is 15 amino acids long. Sample-barcoded 5' priming and a J-beta primer mix drove a second PCR of roughly 6 to 12 cycles. Through a template-switch adaptor with 12 random nucleotides, each cDNA molecule received a tag. TCRdb re-derived calls from the 5' RACE reads in MiXCR, one entry per CDR3 protein. The table shows approximately 940,000 distinct CDR3 sequences, with about 44% occurring only once. Findings and limits, study-wide: CMV status of donors was unknown, possibly confounding expanded clonotype changes.

Each donor gave approximately 9.1 milliliters of peripheral blood. Total RNA was isolated from each sample in quantities of at least 6 micrograms. This clonotype has a handful of counts. Antigen unknown. The sequenced material came from blood. This receptor was taken from a man aged 25 to 40 in good health. The V and J genes are TRBV2 and TRBJ2-4; D unclear. The CDR3 nucleotides are TGTGCCAGCAGTGAGCTGGGTTTAGCCAAAAACATTCAGTACTTC. Its translation: CASSELGLAKNIQYF.